The 10 T cell receptor beta chains listed next were all sequenced from one sample in a study of CD8 T cells in ankylosing spondylitis. MiXCR, run by TCRdb on the 5' RACE reads, gives a single entry per CDR3 protein. The sample carries about 160,000 distinct CDR3 sequences, around 18% recorded once. The sequenced sample consisted of blood, either unsorted or a sorted T cell fraction (not recorded which). The source is a male donor with ankylosing spondylitis or in good health (not recorded which).

This clonotype occurred a few times. J is TRBJ2-1 and V is TRBV10-3; TRBD2 aligns across 14 bases. CDR1 is ENHRY and CDR2 is SYGVKD in the germline V gene. V gave up 3 bases and J gave up 8 bases; unmatched junction bases: 6. This CDR3 has 16 residues. The CDR3 DNA reads as TGTGCCATCAGTGAATCGGGACTAGCGGGAGTCGATGAGCAGTTCTTC. It codes for CAISESGLAGVDEQFF.

This chain uses TRBV10-3 with TRBJ1-1, with 7 bases fitting TRBD1. CDR1 is ENHRY, CDR2 SYGVKD, per germline. The length of the CDR3 is 14 residues. J was trimmed by 1 base and V by 6 bases; bases with no gene match: 5. The CDR3, as DNA: TGTGCCATCAGAAACAGGGGTTCGAACACTGAAGCTTTCTTT. Translating it yields CAIRNRGSNTEAFF.

Many counts were recorded for this clonotype. V and J are TRBV5-1 and TRBJ2-1; D might be TRBD2 (5 bases). The CDR3 contains 12 residues. Trimming shortened V by 2 bases and J by 8 bases, and 8 bases separated the two germline ends. The germline CDR1 and CDR2 sequences are SGHRS and YFSETQ. Here the CDR3 reads CASSFEGHEQFF. CDR3 DNA sequence: TGCGCCAGCAGCTTCGAGGGCCATGAGCAGTTCTTC.

Many counts were recorded for this clonotype. The chain recombines TRBV2 with TRBJ1-3; D gene unclear. Germline V lookup: CDR1 SNHLY, CDR2 FYNNEI. This CDR3 is 17 amino acids long. The V end lost 3 bases, the J end lost 0 bases, and 15 bases lay between the germline ends. CDR3 coding DNA: TGTGCCAGCAGTGATAGTCAGGCCTTCTTCTCTGGAAACACCATATATTTT. It encodes CASSDSQAFFSGNTIYF.

V gene TRBV15 combines with J gene TRBJ2-5, with 8 bases lining up with TRBD2. The CDR3 has 15 residues. Looked up from germline, CDR1 is LNHNV and CDR2 is YYDKDF (reference sequence). Losses at the gene ends were 0 bases for V and 5 bases for J; bases not matched to a gene: 5. This CDR3 reads CATSRDAGGGETQYF. The CDR3 nucleotides read TGTGCCACCAGCAGAGATGCGGGAGGAGGGGAGACCCAGTACTTC.

The V gene is TRBV5-4, the J gene TRBJ2-7, with D maybe TRBD1 (5 bases). Looked up from germline, CDR1 is SGHNT and CDR2 is YYREEE (reference sequence). The CDR3 loop spans 14 amino acids. V was pared by 0 bases and J by 4 bases, with 11 bases between. CDR3 sequence: CASSLDRTTYEQYF. DNA for the CDR3: TGTGCCAGCAGCTTGGACAGGACGACTTACGAGCAGTACTTC.

This chain links TRBV4-1 with TRBJ1-4; D unresolved. CDR1 MGHRA and CDR2 YSYEKL come from the germline V gene. This CDR3 has 14 residues. The ends were cut back, 1 base at V and 4 bases at J, with 7 bases in the middle. CDR3 bases: TGCGCCAGCAGCCAAGGCCAGCGTAATGAAAAACTGTTTTTT. It translates to CASSQGQRNEKLFF.

V is TRBV4-1 and J is TRBJ2-1; 7 positions match TRBD2. J gave up 10 bases and V 1 base, and 4 bases lay outside the gene matches. CDR3 length: 13 amino acids. From germline, CDR1 is MGHRA and CDR2 YSYEKL. The chain's CDR3 is CASSQVGGDEQFF. DNA for the CDR3: TGCGCCAGCAGCCAAGTTGGGGGGGACGAGCAGTTCTTC.

This clonotype has more than one count but fewer than ten. The chain employs TRBV2 and TRBJ1-2, with 9 nucleotides matching TRBD1. This CDR3 is 13 amino acids long. Germline trimming cut 6 bases from V and 8 bases from J; bases unmatched to any gene: 7. CDR1 is SNHLY and CDR2 is FYNNEI in the germline V gene. The CDR3 loop is CASRAGTGIGYTF. The CDR3 nucleotides read TGTGCCAGCAGGGCCGGGACAGGGATCGGCTACACCTTC. Complete variable domain (other parts from reference TRBV2 and TRBJ1-2): EPEVTQTPSHQVTQMGQEVILRCVPISNHLYFYWYRQILGQKVEFLVSFYNNEISEKSEIFDDQFSVERPDGSNFTLKIRSTKLEDSAMYFCASRAGTGIGYTFGSGTRLTVV.

In its sample, this clonotype was seen many times. V is TRBV20-1 and J is TRBJ1-2, with D tentatively TRBD1 (5 bases). The CDR3 runs 12 residues. Per the germline V gene, CDR1 is DFQATT and CDR2 is SNEGSKA (reference sequence). V was cut by 5 bases and J by 8 bases, with 15 bases left in between. The chain's CDR3 is CSAGAGEGGYTF. The CDR3 DNA reads as TGCAGTGCTGGGGCGGGGGAGGGAGGCTACACCTTC.